This entry is about one T cell receptor (beta chain). Antigen: not known. Germline and junction disagree at one end, which may indicate a read error. cDNA libraries for TCR beta contained unique molecular identifiers. cDNA molecules numbering around 500,000 came from approximately 0.91 to 9.4 million T cells. One entry per CDR3 protein, called by TCRdb with MiXCR from the PCR reads. The sample contains 350,000 to 500,000 distinct CDR3 sequences, 30% to 45% of which appear only once. The entry originates in a study of post-analysis software for immune sequencing data. Across the whole study: There were relapsing-remitting, secondary progressive and progressive-relapsing multiple sclerosis among the disease courses included. Findings of the study overall: The study found significantly lower normalized Chao1 diversity in multiple sclerosis patients than in controls. F measure grouped same-batch samples tightly together.

The clonotype was recovered from a girl aged 2-10 years with multiple sclerosis. Sequencing used blood.

This CDR3 reads CAGSFSWETEQFF. The CDR3 DNA sequence: TGTGCCGGCAGCTTTTCCTGGGAGACTGAGCAGTTCTTC. The chain recombines TRBV11-1 with TRBJ2-1; a possible D gene is TRBD2 (5 bases). Germline values: CDR1 SGHAT, CDR2 FQDESV (reference sequence). This CDR3 spans 13 amino acids.